Presented here are 12 T cell receptor beta chains from one specimen sequenced in a study of blood T cell repertoires in COVID-19. Sequencing was performed with immunoSEQ multiplex PCR; in TCRdb, only in-frame clones are kept and a portion is missing. This table holds some 230,000 clones, 75% to 90% found once. The sequencing input was peripheral blood. These receptors all stem from a woman older than 75 with COVID-19, enrolled during active disease.

The genes are TRBV24-1 and TRBJ1-5; possible D gene TRBD1, 6 bases. Per germline, CDR1 KGHDR and CDR2 SFDVKD. The CDR3 loop spans 14 amino acids. V was trimmed by 11 bases and J by 0 bases, leaving 13 bases between them. CDR3 bases: TGTGCCATCTACAGGGCCTATAGCAATCAGCCCCAGCATTTT. Its translation is CAIYRAYSNQPQHF.

This clone was seen once. This chain joins TRBV29-1 and TRBJ1-1; D remains unclear. The CDR3 contains 12 residues. CDR1 is SQVTM and CDR2 is ANQGSEA in the germline V gene. V lost 3 bases and J 5 bases, leaving 10 bases between the germline ends. CDR3 residues: CSVDETLTEAFF. The DNA for the CDR3 is TGCAGCGTTGATGAGACTTTGACTGAAGCTTTCTTT.

This clone turned up a few times. In DNA form, the CDR3 reads TGTGCCAGCAGTCCCTGGACAGTCTCCCCCGATCATCAGCCCCAGCATTTT. The encoded protein is CASSPWTVSPDHQPQHF. This sequence joins TRBV28 and TRBJ1-5; D may be TRBD1 (6 bases). The CDR3 has 17 residues. In germline, CDR1 is MDHEN, CDR2 SYDVKM. V was clipped by 5 bases and J by 5 bases, with 22 bases between them.

V gene TRBV19 combines with J gene TRBJ1-5; D unresolved. V lost 2 bases and J 3 bases, leaving 5 bases between the germline ends. CDR1 and CDR2 from the germline V gene are LNHDA and SQIVND (reference sequence). CDR3 length: 13 amino acids. The CDR3 protein is CASSITANQPQHF. For the CDR3, the DNA is TGTGCCAGTAGTATAACTGCCAATCAGCCCCAGCATTTT.

The gene calls are TRBV19 and TRBJ2-1; 7 nucleotides align to TRBD1. The length of the CDR3 is 14 residues. V lost 7 bases and J lost 3; bases outside the gene matches: 6. Germline CDR1 is LNHDA and CDR2 is SQIVND (reference sequence). The CDR3 protein is CASTDRADYNEQFF. The CDR3, as DNA: TGTGCCAGTACCGACAGGGCCGACTACAATGAGCAGTTCTTC. Looking up the rest from reference TRBV19 and TRBJ2-1 gives the full variable domain: DGGITQSPKYLFRKEGQNVTLSCEQNLNHDAMYWYRQDPGQGLRLIYYSQIVNDFQKGDIAEGYSVSREKKESFPLTVTSAQKNPTAFYLCASTDRADYNEQFFGPGTRLTVL.

This clone was found once. The chain links TRBV19 to TRBJ2-7; 11 bases match TRBD2. Per germline, CDR1 LNHDA and CDR2 SQIVND (reference sequence). The CDR3 contains 14 residues. Losses at the gene ends were 8 bases for V and 0 bases for J; bases not matched to a gene: 3. The CDR3 bases are TGTGCCAGTTCTAGCGGGAGGACCTCCTACGAGCAGTACTTC. Translating gives CASSSGRTSYEQYF.

The rearrangement links TRBV7-2 to TRBJ1-6; D is perhaps TRBD1 (6 bases). V was pared by 7 bases and J by 7 bases, with 20 bases between. From germline, CDR1 is SGHTA and CDR2 FQGNSA. The length of the CDR3 is 16 residues. The CDR3 nucleotides read TGTGCCAGCACCGCAGGAAGGCAAGGGGGAAATTCACCCCTCCACTTT. It yields the protein CASTAGRQGGNSPLHF.

The chain employs TRBV2 and TRBJ1-1; the match to TRBD1 covers 8 bases. Germline loops: CDR1 SNHLY, CDR2 FYNNEI. With V trimmed by 5 bases and J by 3 bases, 5 bases remained unmatched. This CDR3 contains 14 residues. The CDR3 sequence is CASSKQGADTEAFF. DNA for the CDR3: TGTGCCAGCAGTAAGCAGGGGGCGGACACTGAAGCTTTCTTT.

The V gene is TRBV27, the J gene TRBJ2-5, with D possibly being TRBD1 (7 bases). The germline CDR1 and CDR2 sequences are MNHEY and SMNVEV (reference sequence). V lost 8 bases, J lost 6 bases, and 19 bases lay in between. The CDR3 totals 14 residues. The CDR3: CASRGTVSSQTQYF. The CDR3 DNA reads as TGTGCCAGCCGCGGGACAGTCAGTTCGCAGACCCAGTACTTC.

This clone was seen once. The V and J genes are TRBV5-4 and TRBJ2-7; TRBD2 agrees at 10 bases. Germline V CDR1 and CDR2: SGHNT, YYREEE (reference sequence). Unmatched junction bases numbered 9, after V lost 0 bases and J lost 6 bases. This CDR3 has 16 amino acids. The chain's CDR3 is CASSLGLAGSIAEQYF. The DNA for the CDR3 is TGTGCCAGCAGCTTGGGACTAGCGGGCTCCATTGCCGAGCAGTACTTC.

The rearrangement joins TRBV12-3 or TRBV12-4 to TRBJ1-3; D remains ambiguous. The length of the CDR3 is 13 residues. V lost 5 bases, J lost 0 bases, and 5 bases lay in between. The CDR3 nucleotides read TGTGCCAGCAGTCTTTACTCTGGAAACACCATATATTTT. Protein: CASSLYSGNTIYF.

The chain combines TRBV6-5 with TRBJ2-2; maybe TRBD2 (6 bases). The CDR3 spans 13 residues. V lost 8 bases and J lost 1, with 8 bases in between. The germline V gene has CDR1 MNHEY and CDR2 SVGAGI. The CDR3 DNA sequence: TGTGCCAGCCGGGGAGGGAACACCGGGGAGCTGTTTTTT. Translation gives CASRGGNTGELFF.